A selection of T cell receptor beta chains follows, all from one sample in a study of T cells after yellow fever vaccination. TCRdb redid the calling of the 5' RACE reads with MiXCR, one entry per CDR3 protein. Of some 600,000 distinct CDR3 sequences in the sample, around 16% are singletons; the top ten hold 17%. Material: PBMCs, obtained 5 to 6 days after the first yellow fever vaccination. These receptors originate from a young man who received the YFV17D yellow fever vaccine. The CDR3 runs from the conserved cysteine through the conserved F or W. Fields, in order: CDR3 protein, CDR3 DNA, clone size, V gene, J gene, D gene. D genes are given only for firm matches. Size is stated for part of the rows, as once, few or many counts, or as a class when the clone is expanded.

CDR3 protein: CASSLATVRVETQYF
CDR3 DNA: TGTGCCAGCAGCTTAGCGACGGTCAGGGTTGAGACCCAGTACTTC
clone size: NA
V gene: TRBV7-9
J gene: TRBJ2-5
D gene: NA

CDR3 protein: CASSLAGGHGNEQFF
CDR3 DNA: TGTGCCAGCAGCCTAGCAGGGGGCCATGGGAATGAGCAGTTCTTC
clone size: few
V gene: TRBV7-3
J gene: TRBJ2-1
D gene: TRBD1

CDR3 protein: CASSYTQGINGYTF
CDR3 DNA: TGTGCCAGCAGTTACACCCAGGGGATAAATGGCTACACCTTC
clone size: few
V gene: TRBV6-5
J gene: TRBJ1-2
D gene: NA

CDR3 protein: CASSVAQQETQYF
CDR3 DNA: TGTGCCAGCAGCGTAGCCCAGCAAGAGACCCAGTACTTC
clone size: few
V gene: TRBV9
J gene: TRBJ2-5
D gene: NA

CDR3 protein: CASSQDPGRTQYF
CDR3 DNA: TGCGCCAGCAGCCAAGACCCCGGTAGGACCCAGTACTTC
clone size: NA
V gene: TRBV4-1
J gene: TRBJ2-5
D gene: NA

CDR3 protein: CASSYSAGVAETQYF
CDR3 DNA: TGTGCCAGCAGTTACTCGGCAGGGGTGGCGGAGACCCAGTACTTC
clone size: NA
V gene: TRBV6-5
J gene: TRBJ2-5
D gene: NA

CDR3 protein: CASSSGQGLTYNEQFF
CDR3 DNA: TGTGCCAGCAGTTCCGGGCAGGGCCTCACCTACAATGAGCAGTTCTTC
clone size: NA
V gene: TRBV12-3/TRBV12-4
J gene: TRBJ2-1
D gene: NA

CDR3 protein: CATDRTGEDVQNQPQHF
CDR3 DNA: TGTGCCACCGATAGGACAGGGGAGGATGTGCAAAATCAGCCCCAGCATTTT
clone size: NA
V gene: TRBV2
J gene: TRBJ1-5
D gene: TRBD1

CDR3 protein: CASSLGTANGYTF
CDR3 DNA: TGCGCCAGCAGCTTGGGAACGGCCAATGGCTACACCTTC
clone size: NA
V gene: TRBV5-1
J gene: TRBJ1-2
D gene: NA

CDR3 protein: CASSQRGLTEAFF
CDR3 DNA: TGCGCCAGCAGCCAACGGGGGCTCACTGAAGCTTTCTTT
clone size: NA
V gene: TRBV4-3
J gene: TRBJ1-1
D gene: NA

CDR3 protein: CASNMDGRTPDTQYF
CDR3 DNA: TGCGCCAGCAACATGGACGGACGGACGCCAGATACGCAGTATTTT
clone size: few
V gene: TRBV5-1
J gene: TRBJ2-3
D gene: NA

CDR3 protein: CASSYSSVSVGLNEQFF
CDR3 DNA: TGTGCCAGCAGTTACTCTTCCGTTTCCGTCGGGCTCAATGAGCAGTTCTTC
clone size: NA
V gene: TRBV6-5
J gene: TRBJ2-1
D gene: NA

CDR3 protein: CSASRTGGNTEAFF
CDR3 DNA: TGCAGTGCTAGCCGGACAGGGGGGAACACTGAAGCTTTCTTT
clone size: NA
V gene: TRBV20-1
J gene: TRBJ1-1
D gene: TRBD1

CDR3 protein: CSVRFSGTEAFF
CDR3 DNA: TGCAGCGTTCGATTCAGTGGGACTGAAGCTTTCTTT
clone size: NA
V gene: TRBV29-1
J gene: TRBJ1-1
D gene: NA

CDR3 protein: CASSRVDTQYF
CDR3 DNA: TGTGCCAGCAGCCGGGTGGATACGCAGTATTTT
clone size: many
V gene: TRBV11-2
J gene: TRBJ2-3
D gene: NA

CDR3 protein: CASSSPGRHYGYTF
CDR3 DNA: TGCGCCAGCAGCTCCCCGGGACGGCACTATGGCTACACCTTC
clone size: few
V gene: TRBV4-1
J gene: TRBJ1-2
D gene: NA

CDR3 protein: CASSLLTGAYEQYF
CDR3 DNA: TGTGCCAGCAGCCTCCTGACAGGAGCCTACGAGCAGTACTTC
clone size: few
V gene: TRBV7-9
J gene: TRBJ2-7
D gene: NA

CDR3 protein: CASSLQRYEQFF
CDR3 DNA: TGTGCCAGCAGCTTACAGCGCTACGAGCAGTTCTTC
clone size: many
V gene: TRBV7-2
J gene: TRBJ2-1
D gene: NA

CDR3 protein: CASSVKPEANYGYTF
CDR3 DNA: TGTGCCAGCAGCGTTAAACCCGAAGCTAACTATGGCTACACCTTC
clone size: few
V gene: TRBV9
J gene: TRBJ1-2
D gene: NA

CDR3 protein: CASSPHFEIDNEQFF
CDR3 DNA: TGCGCCAGCAGCCCACACTTTGAAATCGACAATGAGCAGTTCTTC
clone size: NA
V gene: TRBV4-3
J gene: TRBJ2-1
D gene: NA

CDR3 protein: CAIKDRLNEQFF
CDR3 DNA: TGTGCCATCAAGGACAGGTTAAATGAGCAGTTCTTC
clone size: NA
V gene: TRBV6-5
J gene: TRBJ2-1
D gene: TRBD1

CDR3 protein: CASSQLAGTQNGYTF
CDR3 DNA: TGTGCCTCCTCCCAATTAGCCGGGACCCAGAATGGCTACACCTTC
clone size: NA
V gene: TRBV3-1
J gene: TRBJ1-2
D gene: NA

CDR3 protein: CASRAGTRLYNSPLHF
CDR3 DNA: TGTGCCAGCAGAGCCGGGACACGGCTTTATAATTCACCCCTCCACTTT
clone size: few
V gene: TRBV28
J gene: TRBJ1-6
D gene: NA

CDR3 protein: CASSPPMGSTDTQYF
CDR3 DNA: TGTGCCAGCTCACCTCCTATGGGGTCCACAGATACGCAGTATTTT
clone size: NA
V gene: TRBV18
J gene: TRBJ2-3
D gene: NA

CDR3 protein: CASSSLSGRHNEQFF
CDR3 DNA: TGTGCCAGCAGCTCACTTAGCGGGAGGCACAATGAGCAGTTCTTC
clone size: NA
V gene: TRBV11-2
J gene: TRBJ2-1
D gene: TRBD2

CDR3 protein: CASSLAWEPGETQYF
CDR3 DNA: TGCGCCAGCAGCTTGGCCTGGGAGCCGGGAGAGACCCAGTACTTC
clone size: NA
V gene: TRBV5-1
J gene: TRBJ2-5
D gene: NA

CDR3 protein: CASGFRGLLREQYF
CDR3 DNA: TGTGCTAGTGGTTTCCGGGGCCTCCTACGCGAGCAGTACTTC
clone size: few
V gene: TRBV12-5
J gene: TRBJ2-7
D gene: NA

CDR3 protein: CASSFEGYFTDTQYF
CDR3 DNA: TGTGCCAGCAGCTTTGAGGGGTATTTCACAGATACGCAGTATTTT
clone size: NA
V gene: TRBV7-2
J gene: TRBJ2-3
D gene: NA

CDR3 protein: CASSEFAFGTDTQYF
CDR3 DNA: TGTGCCAGCAGTGAATTTGCGTTTGGTACAGATACGCAGTATTTT
clone size: few
V gene: TRBV25-1
J gene: TRBJ2-3
D gene: NA

CDR3 protein: CASSLYLQGVTEAFF
CDR3 DNA: TGTGCCAGCAGCTTGTATCTCCAGGGCGTCACTGAAGCTTTCTTT
clone size: NA
V gene: TRBV5-5
J gene: TRBJ1-1
D gene: NA

CDR3 protein: CASSQGPRLKFF
CDR3 DNA: TGTGCCAGCAGCCAGGGACCGCGCCTGAAGTTCTTC
clone size: NA
V gene: TRBV6-2/TRBV6-3
J gene: TRBJ2-1
D gene: NA

CDR3 protein: CSVHTLKPDTEAFF
CDR3 DNA: TGCAGCGTCCATACGCTAAAACCGGACACTGAAGCTTTCTTT
clone size: NA
V gene: TRBV29-1
J gene: TRBJ1-1
D gene: NA

CDR3 protein: CASSQQGLNIQYF
CDR3 DNA: TGTGCCAGCAGCCAGCAGGGGTTGAACATTCAGTACTTC
clone size: NA
V gene: TRBV3-1
J gene: TRBJ2-4
D gene: NA

CDR3 protein: CASSQNSGQGASRHF
CDR3 DNA: TGCGCCAGCAGCCAAAACTCTGGACAGGGGGCGTCTAGGCATTTT
clone size: NA
V gene: TRBV4-1
J gene: TRBJ1-5
D gene: TRBD1

CDR3 protein: CSADRDPSTDTQYF
CDR3 DNA: TGCAGTGCCGACCGGGACCCTTCCACAGATACGCAGTATTTT
clone size: once
V gene: TRBV20-1
J gene: TRBJ2-3
D gene: NA

CDR3 protein: CAIRGTSRGTDTQYF
CDR3 DNA: TGTGCCATCAGAGGGACTAGCCGGGGGACAGATACGCAGTATTTT
clone size: few
V gene: TRBV10-3
J gene: TRBJ2-3
D gene: TRBD2

CDR3 protein: CATSRDAGMNTEAFF
CDR3 DNA: TGTGCCACCAGCAGAGATGCTGGGATGAACACTGAAGCTTTCTTT
clone size: few
V gene: TRBV15
J gene: TRBJ1-1
D gene: NA

CDR3 protein: CASSSRDTSGNTIYF
CDR3 DNA: TGTGCCAGCAGCTCGCGGGACACCTCTGGAAACACCATATATTTT
clone size: NA
V gene: TRBV7-2
J gene: TRBJ1-3
D gene: NA

CDR3 protein: CASGSPYSITSERIAYEQYF
CDR3 DNA: TGTGCTAGTGGTTCCCCATATTCTATCACTAGCGAACGCATTGCTTACGAGCAGTACTTC
clone size: NA
V gene: TRBV12-5
J gene: TRBJ2-7
D gene: TRBD2

CDR3 protein: CSGRQIMNTEAFF
CDR3 DNA: TGCAGCGGCCGACAGATTATGAACACTGAAGCTTTCTTT
clone size: NA
V gene: TRBV29-1
J gene: TRBJ1-1
D gene: NA

CDR3 protein: CATSPPRAEAFF
CDR3 DNA: TGTGCCACCAGCCCCCCCAGAGCGGAAGCTTTCTTT
clone size: NA
V gene: TRBV11-2
J gene: TRBJ1-1
D gene: NA

CDR3 protein: CASIIRAGVEQFF
CDR3 DNA: TGTGCCAGCATAATTAGGGCGGGGGTTGAGCAGTTCTTC
clone size: NA
V gene: TRBV5-6
J gene: TRBJ2-1
D gene: TRBD2

CDR3 protein: CASRATSGYSSYEQYF
CDR3 DNA: TGTGCCAGCAGAGCGACTAGCGGCTACTCCTCCTACGAGCAGTACTTC
clone size: NA
V gene: TRBV12-3/TRBV12-4
J gene: TRBJ2-7
D gene: TRBD2

CDR3 protein: CASSTLDSYQPQHF
CDR3 DNA: TGTGCCAGCAGTACCCTGGACAGCTATCAGCCCCAGCATTTT
clone size: few
V gene: TRBV6-2/TRBV6-3
J gene: TRBJ1-5
D gene: NA

CDR3 protein: CASSFLVGQETQYF
CDR3 DNA: TGCGCCAGTAGCTTTTTGGTCGGCCAAGAGACCCAGTACTTC
clone size: NA
V gene: TRBV5-1
J gene: TRBJ2-5
D gene: NA

CDR3 protein: CASSPGQGAQVLEQYF
CDR3 DNA: TGTGCCAGCAGCCCCGGACAGGGGGCGCAGGTTCTGGAGCAGTACTTC
clone size: once
V gene: TRBV7-9
J gene: TRBJ2-7
D gene: TRBD1

CDR3 protein: CASCVRTYTEAFF
CDR3 DNA: TGTGCCAGTTGCGTCAGGACTTACACTGAAGCTTTCTTT
clone size: few
V gene: TRBV6-2/TRBV6-3
J gene: TRBJ1-1
D gene: NA

CDR3 protein: CASAGTGGRVEAFF
CDR3 DNA: TGCGCCAGCGCGGGGACAGGGGGAAGGGTTGAAGCTTTCTTT
clone size: few
V gene: TRBV5-1
J gene: TRBJ1-1
D gene: TRBD1

CDR3 protein: CASSHRGEAVSTDTQYF
CDR3 DNA: TGTGCCAGCAGTCACCGCGGGGAGGCAGTGAGCACAGATACGCAGTATTTT
clone size: NA
V gene: TRBV6-5
J gene: TRBJ2-3
D gene: NA

CDR3 protein: CASSRLLTGSQNEQFF
CDR3 DNA: TGCGCCAGCAGCAGACTACTGACCGGGTCCCAAAATGAGCAGTTCTTC
clone size: many
V gene: TRBV5-1
J gene: TRBJ2-1
D gene: NA

CDR3 protein: CSARGAGPGHNSGNTIYF
CDR3 DNA: TGCAGTGCTAGAGGAGCGGGGCCGGGCCACAACTCTGGAAACACCATATATTTT
clone size: NA
V gene: TRBV20-1
J gene: TRBJ1-3
D gene: NA

CDR3 protein: CASSFLARDTGEAFF
CDR3 DNA: TGTGCCAGCAGCTTCCTAGCCCGGGACACAGGGGAAGCTTTCTTT
clone size: NA
V gene: TRBV7-9
J gene: TRBJ1-1
D gene: NA

CDR3 protein: CASLRGGGSYNSPLHF
CDR3 DNA: TGTGCCAGCCTTCGTGGGGGAGGCTCCTATAATTCACCCCTCCACTTT
clone size: NA
V gene: TRBV28
J gene: TRBJ1-6
D gene: NA

CDR3 protein: CASSLSGAQETQYF
CDR3 DNA: TGCGCCAGCAGCTTGTCGGGGGCCCAAGAGACCCAGTACTTC
clone size: many
V gene: TRBV5-1
J gene: TRBJ2-5
D gene: NA